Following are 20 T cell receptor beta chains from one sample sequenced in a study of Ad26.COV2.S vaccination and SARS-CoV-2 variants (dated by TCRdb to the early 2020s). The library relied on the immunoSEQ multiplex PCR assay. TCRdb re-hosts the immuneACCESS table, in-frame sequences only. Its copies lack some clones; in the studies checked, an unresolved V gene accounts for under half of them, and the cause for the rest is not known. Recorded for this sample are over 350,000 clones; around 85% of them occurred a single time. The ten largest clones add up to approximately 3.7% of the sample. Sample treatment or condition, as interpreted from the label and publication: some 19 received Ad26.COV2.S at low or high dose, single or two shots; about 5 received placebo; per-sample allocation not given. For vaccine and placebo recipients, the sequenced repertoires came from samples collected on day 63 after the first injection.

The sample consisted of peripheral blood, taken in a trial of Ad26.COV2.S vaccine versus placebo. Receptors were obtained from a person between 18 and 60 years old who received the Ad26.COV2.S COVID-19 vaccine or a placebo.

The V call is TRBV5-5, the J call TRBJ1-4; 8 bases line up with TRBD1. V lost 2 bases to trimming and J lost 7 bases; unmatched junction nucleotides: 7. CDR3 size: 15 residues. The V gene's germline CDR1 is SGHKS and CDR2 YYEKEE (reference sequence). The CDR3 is CASSFDRGGGEKLFF. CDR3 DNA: TGTGCCAGCAGCTTTGACAGGGGAGGCGGTGAAAAACTGTTTTTT.

The CDR3 DNA is TGTGCCAGTAGTCCCCAAGGGGGGGAGGACGAAGGGACTGAAGCTTTCTTT. Translated, it gives CASSPQGGEDEGTEAFF. V usage is TRBV19 and J usage is TRBJ1-1; D is perhaps TRBD1 (6 bases). The CDR3 totals 17 residues. CDR1 and CDR2 (germline): LNHDA, SQIVND (reference sequence). Trimming removed 5 bases at V and 5 bases at J, with 24 bases between.

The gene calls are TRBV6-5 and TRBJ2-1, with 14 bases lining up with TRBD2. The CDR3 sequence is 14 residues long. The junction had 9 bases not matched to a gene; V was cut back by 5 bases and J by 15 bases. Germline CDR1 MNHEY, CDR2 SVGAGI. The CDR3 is CASSTTSGGGRLFF. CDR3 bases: TGTGCCAGCAGTACGACTAGCGGGGGGGGTCGGCTGTTCTTC.

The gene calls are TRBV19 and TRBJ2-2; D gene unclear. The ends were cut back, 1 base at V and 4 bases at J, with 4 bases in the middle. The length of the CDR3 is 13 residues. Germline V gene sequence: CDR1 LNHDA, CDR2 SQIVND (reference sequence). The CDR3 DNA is TGTGCCAGTAGTATAGGGATCACCGGGGAGCTGTTTTTT. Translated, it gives CASSIGITGELFF.

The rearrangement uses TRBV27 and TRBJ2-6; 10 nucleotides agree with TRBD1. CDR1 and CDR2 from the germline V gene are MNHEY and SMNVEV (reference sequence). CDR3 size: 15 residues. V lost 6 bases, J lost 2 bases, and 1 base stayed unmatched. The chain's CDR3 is CASRDRGTGANVLTF. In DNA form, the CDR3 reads TGTGCCAGCAGGGACAGGGGGACTGGGGCCAACGTCCTGACTTTC. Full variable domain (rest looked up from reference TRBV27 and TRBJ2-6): EAQVTQNPRYLITVTGKKLTVTCSQNMNHEYMSWYRQDPGLGLRQIYYSMNVEVTDKGDVPEGYKVSRKEKRNFPLILESPSPNQTSLYFCASRDRGTGANVLTFGAGSRLTVL.

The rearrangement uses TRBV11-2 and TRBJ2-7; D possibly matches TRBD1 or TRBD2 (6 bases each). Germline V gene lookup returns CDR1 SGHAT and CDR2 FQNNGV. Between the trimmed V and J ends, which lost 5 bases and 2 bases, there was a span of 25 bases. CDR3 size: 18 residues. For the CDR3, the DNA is TGTGCCAGCAGCCGAAGAGACCCACCTGGGGGGCTGGCCTACGAGCAGTACTTC. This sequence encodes CASSRRDPPGGLAYEQYF.

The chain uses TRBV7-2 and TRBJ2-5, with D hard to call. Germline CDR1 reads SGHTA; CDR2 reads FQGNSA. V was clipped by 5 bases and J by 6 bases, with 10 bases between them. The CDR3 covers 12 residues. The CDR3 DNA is TGTGCCAGCAGCCAAAGCACCCAGACCCAGTACTTC. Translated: CASSQSTQTQYF.

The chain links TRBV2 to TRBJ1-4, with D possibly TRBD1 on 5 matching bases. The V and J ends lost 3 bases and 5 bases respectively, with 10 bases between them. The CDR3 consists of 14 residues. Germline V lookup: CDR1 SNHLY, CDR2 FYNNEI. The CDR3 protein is CASSEGVQNEKLFF. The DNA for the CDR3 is TGTGCCAGCAGTGAGGGGGTTCAGAATGAAAAACTGTTTTTT.

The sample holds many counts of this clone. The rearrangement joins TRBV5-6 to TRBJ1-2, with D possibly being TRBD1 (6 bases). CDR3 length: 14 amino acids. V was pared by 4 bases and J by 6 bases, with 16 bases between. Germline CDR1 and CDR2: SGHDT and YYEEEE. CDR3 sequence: CASSPGQLPNGYTF. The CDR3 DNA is TGTGCCAGCAGCCCCGGACAGCTCCCCAATGGCTACACCTTC.

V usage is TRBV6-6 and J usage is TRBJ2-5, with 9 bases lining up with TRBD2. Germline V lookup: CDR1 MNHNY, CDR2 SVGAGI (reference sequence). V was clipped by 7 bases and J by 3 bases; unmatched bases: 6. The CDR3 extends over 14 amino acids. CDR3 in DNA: TGTGCCAGCACCCAAGGCGGGGGGGAAGAGACCCAGTACTTC. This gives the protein CASTQGGGEETQYF.

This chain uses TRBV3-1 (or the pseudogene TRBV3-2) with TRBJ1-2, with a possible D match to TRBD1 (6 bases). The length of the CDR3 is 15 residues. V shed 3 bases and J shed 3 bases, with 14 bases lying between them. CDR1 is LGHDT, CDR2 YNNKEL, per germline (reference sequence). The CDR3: CASSQRTAFYYGYTF. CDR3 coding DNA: TGTGCCAGCAGCCAGCGGACAGCCTTCTACTATGGCTACACCTTC.

This CDR3 is CASSPPVGGSNTEAFF. The CDR3 coding sequence is TGTGCCAGCAGCCCACCCGTTGGGGGTTCGAACACTGAAGCTTTCTTT. The J gene is TRBJ1-1, the V gene TRBV7-9; weak D call: TRBD1 (5 bases). Looked up from germline, CDR1 is SEHNR and CDR2 is FQNEAQ (reference sequence). The CDR3 has 16 residues. V was cut by 5 bases and J by 1 base, with 17 bases left in between. The full variable domain, in which reference TRBV7-9 and TRBJ1-1 provide the parts outside the CDR3, is DTGVSQNPRHKITKRGQNVTFRCDPISEHNRLYWYRQTLGQGPEFLTYFQNEAQLEKSRLLSDRFSAERPKGSFSTLEIQRTEQGDSAMYLCASSPPVGGSNTEAFFGQGTRLTVV.

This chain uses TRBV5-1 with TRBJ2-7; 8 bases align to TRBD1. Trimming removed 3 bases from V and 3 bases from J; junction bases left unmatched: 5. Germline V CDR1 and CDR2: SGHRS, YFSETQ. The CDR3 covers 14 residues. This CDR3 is CASSWADRDYEQYF. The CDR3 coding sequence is TGCGCCAGCAGCTGGGCGGACAGGGACTACGAGCAGTACTTC.

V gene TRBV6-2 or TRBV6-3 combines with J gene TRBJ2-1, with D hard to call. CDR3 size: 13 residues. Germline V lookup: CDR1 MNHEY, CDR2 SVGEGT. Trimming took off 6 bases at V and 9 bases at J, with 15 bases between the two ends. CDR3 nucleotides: TGTGCCAGCAGCCTCCCGAGCTCGGGTGAGCAGTTCTTC. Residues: CASSLPSSGEQFF.

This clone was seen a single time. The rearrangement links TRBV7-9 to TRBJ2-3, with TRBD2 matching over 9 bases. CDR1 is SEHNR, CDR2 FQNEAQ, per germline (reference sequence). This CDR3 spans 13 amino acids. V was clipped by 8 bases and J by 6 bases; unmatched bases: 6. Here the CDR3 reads CASQRGARDTQYF. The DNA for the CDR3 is TGTGCCAGCCAGCGGGGGGCAAGGGATACGCAGTATTTT.

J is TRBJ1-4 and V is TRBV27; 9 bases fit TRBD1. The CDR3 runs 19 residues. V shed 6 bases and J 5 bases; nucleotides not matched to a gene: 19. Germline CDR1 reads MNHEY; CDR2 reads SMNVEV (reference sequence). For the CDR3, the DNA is TGTGCCAGCAGAAGAAGCCGCTCCGGGACAGGGATGGGAAATGAAAAACTGTTTTTT. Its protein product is CASRRSRSGTGMGNEKLFF.

The CDR3 DNA follows: TGTGCCAGCAGCCAAGCGCTGGGCTATGGCTACACCTTC. It yields the protein CASSQALGYGYTF. J is TRBJ1-2 and V is TRBV3-1 (or the pseudogene TRBV3-2); D uncertain. V lost 1 base and J lost 4, with 7 bases in between. The CDR3 is made up of 13 amino acids. Germline CDR1 LGHDT, CDR2 YNNKEL (reference sequence).

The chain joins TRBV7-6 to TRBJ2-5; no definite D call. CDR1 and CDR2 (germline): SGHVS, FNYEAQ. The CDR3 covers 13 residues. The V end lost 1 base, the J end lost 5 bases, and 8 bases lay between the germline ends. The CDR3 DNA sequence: TGTGCCAGCAGCTTAGTTGAAGACGAGACCCAGTACTTC. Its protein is CASSLVEDETQYF.

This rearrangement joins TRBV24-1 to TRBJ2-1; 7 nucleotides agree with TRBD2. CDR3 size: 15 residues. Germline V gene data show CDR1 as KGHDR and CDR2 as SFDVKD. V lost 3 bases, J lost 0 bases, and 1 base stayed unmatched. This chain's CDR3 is CATSDPGGSYNEQFF. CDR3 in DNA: TGTGCCACCAGTGATCCGGGGGGCTCCTACAATGAGCAGTTCTTC.

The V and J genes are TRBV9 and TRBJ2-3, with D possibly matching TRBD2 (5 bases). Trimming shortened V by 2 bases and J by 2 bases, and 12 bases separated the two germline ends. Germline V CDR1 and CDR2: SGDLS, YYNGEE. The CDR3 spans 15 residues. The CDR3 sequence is CASSVRAVHTDTQYF. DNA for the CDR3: TGTGCCAGCAGCGTCCGAGCGGTACACACAGATACGCAGTATTTT.